This TCR beta chain was identified in a study of response to subunit inactivated influenza vaccine. General study points: Authors suggested few new T cells are recruited by each seasonal influenza vaccination.

From the RT-PCR reads, TCRdb called clonotypes with MiXCR, one entry per CDR3 protein. There are 500,000 or so distinct CDR3 sequences in the sample; 15% to 20% occur only once, and approximately 3% lies in the top ten. As concerns this clonotype: Its antigen is still unknown.

Material: CD4+ T cells sorted from PBMCs, obtained roughly 24 months after vaccination. This clonotype was sampled from a man aged 50 to 69 who received an inactivated influenza vaccine.

The CDR3 DNA reads as TGTGCCAGCAGCGTCGCCGCGGGGGCCGGACAGCCCCAGCATTTT. Translated: CASSVAAGAGQPQHF. The J gene is TRBJ1-5, the V gene TRBV9, with D perhaps TRBD1 (6 bases). Deletions cut 2 bases from V and 7 bases from J, with 16 bases between. CDR3 size: 15 residues. Germline V gene sequence: CDR1 SGDLS, CDR2 YYNGEE.